One TCR beta chain is described in this entry. This specimen comes from a study of control samples from healthy donors and cancer patients. J was trimmed by 5 bases and V by 0 bases; bases with no gene match: 14. This CDR3 is 18 amino acids long. Germline V lookup: CDR1 LNHNV, CDR2 YYDKDF (reference sequence). Libraries were prepared by immunoSEQ multiplex PCR; TCRdb keeps only in-frame clonotypes and omits some of them. The sample holds roughly 160,000 clones, roughly 95% seen once. This TCR derives from a woman younger than 45 in good health. Input material: blood. This chain connects TRBV15 to TRBJ2-7; 9 nucleotides match TRBD1. CDR3 nucleotide sequence: TGTGCCACCAGCAGAGATCGACCCTACCGGGACAGGGCAAACGAGCAGTACTTC. This sequence encodes CATSRDRPYRDRANEQYF.